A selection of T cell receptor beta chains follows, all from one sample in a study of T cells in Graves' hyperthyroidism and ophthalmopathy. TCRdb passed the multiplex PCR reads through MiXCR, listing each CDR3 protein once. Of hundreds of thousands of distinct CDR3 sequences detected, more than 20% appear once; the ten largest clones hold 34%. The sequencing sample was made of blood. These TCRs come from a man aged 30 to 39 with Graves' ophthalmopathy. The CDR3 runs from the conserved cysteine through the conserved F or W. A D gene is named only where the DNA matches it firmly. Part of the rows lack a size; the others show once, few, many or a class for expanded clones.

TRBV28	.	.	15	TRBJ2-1	TGTGCCAGCAGTTTATTTGGGGGCGCGGGAAATGAGCAGTTCTTC	CASSLFGGAGNEQFF
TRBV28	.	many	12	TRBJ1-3	TGTGCCAGCAGTACCCTTGGAAACACCATATATTTT	CASSTLGNTIYF
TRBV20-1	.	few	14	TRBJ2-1	TGCAGTGCTAGGGGCGGGCTGGTCTACAATGAGCAGTTCTTC	CSARGGLVYNEQFF
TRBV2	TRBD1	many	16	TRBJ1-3	TGTGCCAGCGGATTCTTCCGGGACAGCTCTGGAAACACCATATATTTT	CASGFFRDSSGNTIYF
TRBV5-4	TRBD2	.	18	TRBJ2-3	TGTGCCAGCAGCGTCGTTCCCTCCCTAGCGGGAGTCACAGATACGCAGTATTTT	CASSVVPSLAGVTDTQYF
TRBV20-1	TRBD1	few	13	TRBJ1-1	TGCAGTGCTAGGGACAGGTCCGCTGGTGAAGCTTTCTTT	CSARDRSAGEAFF
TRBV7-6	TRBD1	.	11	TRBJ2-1	TGTGCCAGCAGCTCAGGACAGGGGAAGTTCTTC	CASSSGQGKFF
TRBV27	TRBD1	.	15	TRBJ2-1	TGTGCCAGCAGTTTTGAGGGGACAGGGTTCAATGAGCAGTTCTTC	CASSFEGTGFNEQFF
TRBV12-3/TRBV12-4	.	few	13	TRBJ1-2	TGTGCCAGCAGTCACACTGGGGGGGATGGCTACACCTTC	CASSHTGGDGYTF
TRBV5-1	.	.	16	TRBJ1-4	TGCGCCAGCAGCACCGGGGACGGTGCAACTAATGAAAAACTGTTTTTT	CASSTGDGATNEKLFF
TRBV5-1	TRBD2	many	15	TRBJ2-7	TGCGCCAGCAGCGGGGGACTAGCGGGACCTCGCGAGCAGTACTTC	CASSGGLAGPREQYF
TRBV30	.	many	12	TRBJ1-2	TGTGCCTGGAGCCAGGGGCTCTATGGCTACACCTTC	CAWSQGLYGYTF
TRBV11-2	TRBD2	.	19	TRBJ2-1	TGTGCCAGCAGCTTAGATGGGTTCCCCGGGCTAGCGGATTACAATGAGCAGTTCTTC	CASSLDGFPGLADYNEQFF
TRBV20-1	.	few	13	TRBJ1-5	TGCAGTGCTAGAGACAGGGTGGGACAGCCCCAGCATTTT	CSARDRVGQPQHF
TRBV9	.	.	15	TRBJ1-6	TGTGCCAGCAGCCCACCCGGGACACGTAATTCACCCCTCCACTTT	CASSPPGTRNSPLHF
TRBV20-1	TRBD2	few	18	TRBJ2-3	TGCAGTGCTAGAGACAGCGGGAGGGCCCTCCTTAGCACAGATACGCAGTATTTT	CSARDSGRALLSTDTQYF
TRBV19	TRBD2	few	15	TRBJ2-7	TGTGCCAGTAGTAAACAGCGGGAGAGTTCCTACGAGCAGTACTTC	CASSKQRESSYEQYF
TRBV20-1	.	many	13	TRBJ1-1	TGCAGTGCTAGAGATCGGGGGAACACTGAAGCTTTCTTT	CSARDRGNTEAFF
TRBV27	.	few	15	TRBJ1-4	TGTGCCAGCAGTTCCTCCGGGACATCGGGTGAAAAACTGTTTTTT	CASSSSGTSGEKLFF
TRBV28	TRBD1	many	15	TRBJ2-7	TGTGCCAGCAGTCCACGGACAGGGATTACCTACGAGCAGTACTTC	CASSPRTGITYEQYF
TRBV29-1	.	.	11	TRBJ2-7	TGCAGCGCTCGGGACGCCTACGAGCAGTACTTC	CSARDAYEQYF
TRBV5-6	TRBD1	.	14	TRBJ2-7	TGTGCCAGCACTAAGGGACAGGGGTCACGGGAGCAGTACTTC	CASTKGQGSREQYF
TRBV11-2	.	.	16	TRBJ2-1	TGTGCCAGCAGCCCCCAAGTTAGGGGAGGCTACAATGAGCAGTTCTTC	CASSPQVRGGYNEQFF
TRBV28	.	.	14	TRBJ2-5	TGTGCCAGCTCGTCCCCAGGGGCGGAAGAGACCCAGTACTTC	CASSSPGAEETQYF
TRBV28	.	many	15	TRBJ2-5	TGTGCCAGCAGGACCTCGGGCGGGGCCCAAGAGACCCAGTACTTC	CASRTSGGAQETQYF
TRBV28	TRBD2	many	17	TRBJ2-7	TGTGCCAGCAGTCCCCAGATCGGACTAGCGGGGTCCTACGAGCAGTACTTC	CASSPQIGLAGSYEQYF
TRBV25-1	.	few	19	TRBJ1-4	TGTGCCAGCAGTGAATGGTCTGCTGGGACCGACTTATTTAATGAAAAACTGTTTTTT	CASSEWSAGTDLFNEKLFF
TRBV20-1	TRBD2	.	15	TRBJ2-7	TGCAGTGCCAAAGGGACTAGCGGGAGCGGCTACGAGCAGTACTTC	CSAKGTSGSGYEQYF
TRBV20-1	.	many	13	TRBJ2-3	TGCAGTGCTAGACTCAGGGGGGAAGATACGCAGTATTTT	CSARLRGEDTQYF
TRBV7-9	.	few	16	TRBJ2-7	TGTGCCAGCAGCTCGAGAGGCCGCGACACGTCCTACGAGCAGTACTTC	CASSSRGRDTSYEQYF
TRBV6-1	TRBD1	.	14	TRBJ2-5	TGTGCCAGCAGTTGGGGGACAGGGAAGGAGACCCAGTACTTC	CASSWGTGKETQYF
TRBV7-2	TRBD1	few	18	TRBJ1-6	TGTGCCAGCAGCTTAAGGACAGGGAACGGAGCCTATAATTCACCCCTCCACTTT	CASSLRTGNGAYNSPLHF
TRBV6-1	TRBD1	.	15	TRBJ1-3	TGTGCCAGCAGGGGAGGGACAGGGGTTGGAAACACCATATATTTT	CASRGGTGVGNTIYF
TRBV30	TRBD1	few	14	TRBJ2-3	TGTGCCTGGTCCTCCGGACAGGGGATAGATACGCAGTATTTT	CAWSSGQGIDTQYF
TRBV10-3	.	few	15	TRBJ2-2	TGTGCCATCAGTGAGCGGGGGGCGCAGACCGGGGAGCTGTTTTTT	CAISERGAQTGELFF
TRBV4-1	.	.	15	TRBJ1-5	TGCGCCAGCAGCCAAGTGGGGGACTCCAACCGGCCCCAGCATTTT	CASSQVGDSNRPQHF
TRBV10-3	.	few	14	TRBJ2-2	TGTGCCATCAGGAAGGGACAGAACACCGGGGAGCTGTTTTTT	CAIRKGQNTGELFF